This TCR beta chain came from a study of graft-versus-host responses after intestinal transplantation (dated by TCRdb to about 2021). Describing the broader study: The transplants that recipients received were multivisceral, liver-intestinal, or isolated intestinal. Graft-versus-host and host-versus-graft alloreactive T cell clones were tracked in the graft, circulation and bone marrow after intestinal transplantation using bulk TCR-beta CDR3 sequencing. A peak of at least 4% donor T cells among recipient peripheral blood mononuclear cells was the definition used for donor T cell macrochimerism. Rather than being sequenced by the commercial service, samples from three later patients were sequenced in-house on an Illumina MiSeq and processed with MiXCR. All recipients received anti-thymocyte globulin induction followed by maintenance tacrolimus and steroids for around three years. To identify alloreactive clones, pre-transplant mixed lymphocyte reaction products were sequenced and then compared with unstimulated pre-transplant donor and recipient T cells. The cohort enrolled some 24 intestinal transplant recipients, one of whom was a retransplant, and a few patients without pretransplant specimens were excluded.

The research as a whole found: Early after transplant, declines in HvG clones were associated with peak levels of circulating GvH clones. Conclusions were limited by the relatively low number and heterogeneity of intestinal transplant patients. In patients with donor T cell macrochimerism, the allografts had high GvH to HvG T cell clonal ratios. GvH clones turned up in recipient bone marrow, with some appearing earlier in ileal mucosa or blood, a pattern consistent with an intestinal mucosal origin.

Inclusive of the bounding cysteine and phenylalanine, the CDR3 is 11 residues long. Of all the DNA, just the CDR3 is kept, 33 bases in frame from base 1. This specimen's time point label, per the study, means: cells obtained before transplantation from donor or recipient. CD3+CD4+ and CD3+CD8+ populations were FACS-sorted from unstimulated pre-transplant donor and recipient cells taken from spleen or lymph nodes. Libraries were constructed by the immunoSEQ multiplex PCR assay. For most patients, genomic DNA was isolated using the Qiagen DNeasy Blood and Tissue Kit and was shipped frozen to Adaptive Biotechnologies for TCR sequencing. Adaptive Biotechnologies carried out high-throughput TCR-beta CDR3 sequencing of genomic DNA for most patients. On the study's bioinformatics: TCR sequencing data were retrieved from Adaptive's ImmunoSEQ software for 15 to 20 patients, whereas a few other patients were processed with MiXCR and VDJtools. CD4 versus CD8 sorting errors were corrected by removing sequences found in both subsets at a frequency ratio below 5:1. CDR3 nucleotide sequences shared between donor and recipient were removed because their origin could not be assigned. Alloreactive clones required at least 2-fold expansion over unstimulated cells and minimum CFSE-low frequency of 0.002% (template counts) or 0.001% (read counts). Clones detected in sequenced pre-transplant spleen, lymph node, or MLR CFSE-low populations of the donor or recipient were defined as mappable. Cumulative frequency of alloreactive clones was calculated as a percentage of all sequences weighted by copy number. TCRdb took over this immuneACCESS table, retaining in-frame rearrangements with V and J assigned. Such tables are incomplete; in checked studies, under half of the missing clones stem from an unresolved V gene, and the remainder is unexplained. That table supplies the V and J calls and clone size; D and trimming were determined from the DNA. The sample table shows around 99,000 clones, and around 90% are seen once. Of the sample, about 0.7% is held by the ten largest clones.

Remarks on this clone: The target of this receptor is not known. No base quality information exists; no much larger clone differs at one position.

The sequencing here drew on unstimulated CD4+ T cells sorted from spleen or lymph node cells, taken before transplant. The rearranged segments are TRBV21-1 and TRBJ2-7. TRBV21-1 is assigned pseudogene status. The receptor's source is a human donor who was the organ donor for an intestinal transplant. The DNA reads as follows: TGTGCCTGCCCGGGCTCCAACGAGCAGTACTTC. Its protein reads: CACPGSNEQYF.